These T cell receptor beta chains were read from a single sample in a study of T cells in Graves' hyperthyroidism and ophthalmopathy. TCRdb reprocessed the multiplex PCR reads via MiXCR and lists one record per CDR3 protein. The sample contains about 560,000 distinct CDR3 sequences, 16% of which appear only once. Specimen: blood. The source of these receptors is a woman between 18 and 29 years old with Graves' hyperthyroidism. The CDR3 runs from the conserved cysteine through the conserved F or W. D genes are given only for firm matches. Size is omitted from some rows. Given values are once, few, many or a class for expanded clones.

DNA | CDR3 | J | V | size | D
TGTGCCAGCAGACTAACAGACAGGGCGCGGCGGTACTTC | CASRLTDRARRYF | TRBJ2-7 | TRBV28 | many | TRBD1
TGCAGCGTTTCAATAGCGGGAAGGAGCTACAATGAGCAGTTCTTC | CSVSIAGRSYNEQFF | TRBJ2-1 | TRBV29-1 | - | TRBD2
TGTGCCAGCAGCTCTACAGGGCTAGCGGGGACCCTATACACAGATACGCAGTATTTT | CASSSTGLAGTLYTDTQYF | TRBJ2-3 | TRBV28 | many | TRBD2
TGTGCCAGCAGCTTAGCACGGGGCTCCTACGAGCCGTACTTC | CASSLARGSYEPYF | TRBJ2-7 | TRBV5-1 | - | -
TGTGCCAGCAGCGGTGGAGGGGGTCGACAGGGCTACGAGCAGTACTTC | CASSGGGGRQGYEQYF | TRBJ2-7 | TRBV9 | few | -
TGCGCCAGCAGCTTGGCCGACAGGGTCGGCACCGGGGAGCTGTTTTTT | CASSLADRVGTGELFF | TRBJ2-2 | TRBV5-1 | few | TRBD1
TGCAGTGCTAGTGGATGGGCGGGAGAATACGAGCAGTACTTC | CSASGWAGEYEQYF | TRBJ2-7 | TRBV20-1 | many | TRBD2
TGTGCCAGCAGTTACCAGGAAGATACGCAGTATTTT | CASSYQEDTQYF | TRBJ2-3 | TRBV7-2 | - | -
TGTGCCAGCATTTGGAGGGATAACACTGAAGCTTTCTTT | CASIWRDNTEAFF | TRBJ1-1 | TRBV2 | many | -
TGCAGTGCTTTCCGGGACAGAACCAACATTCAGTACTTC | CSAFRDRTNIQYF | TRBJ2-4 | TRBV20-1 | few | TRBD1